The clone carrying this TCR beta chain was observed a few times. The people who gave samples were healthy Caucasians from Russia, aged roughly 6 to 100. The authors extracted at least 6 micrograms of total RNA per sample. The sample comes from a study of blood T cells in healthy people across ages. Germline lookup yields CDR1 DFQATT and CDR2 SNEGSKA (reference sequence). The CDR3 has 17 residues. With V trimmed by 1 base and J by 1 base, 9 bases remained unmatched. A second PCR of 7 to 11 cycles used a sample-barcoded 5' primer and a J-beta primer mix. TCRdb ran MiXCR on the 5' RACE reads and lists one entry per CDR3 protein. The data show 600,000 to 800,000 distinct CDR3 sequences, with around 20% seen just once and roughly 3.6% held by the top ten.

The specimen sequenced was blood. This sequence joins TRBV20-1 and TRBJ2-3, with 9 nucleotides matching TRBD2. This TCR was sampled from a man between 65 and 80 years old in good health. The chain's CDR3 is CSARGGFWTSGTDTQYF. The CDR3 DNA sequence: TGCAGTGCTAGAGGGGGTTTCTGGACTAGCGGCACAGATACGCAGTATTTT.